These 13 T cell receptor beta chains were all obtained from the same sample, sequenced in a study of blood T cell repertoires in COVID-19. The assay was immunoSEQ multiplex PCR, and TCRdb's table has in-frame clones only and misses some. The profile covers approximately 170,000 clones, with about nine tenths appearing a single time and 1.1% taken by the ten largest. Sequenced sample: peripheral blood. The source is a man aged 25-40 years with acute or convalescent COVID-19.

This clone was found a few times. The chain employs TRBV27 and TRBJ2-2; TRBD1 might be the D (6 bases). Looked up from germline, CDR1 is MNHEY and CDR2 is SMNVEV (reference sequence). CDR3 size: 17 residues. The V end was cut by 6 bases, the J end by 0 bases, with 17 bases between. In DNA, the CDR3 is TGTGCCAGCAGCCTTCGGCCGGGACATCCGAACACCGGGGAGCTGTTTTTT. Protein product: CASSLRPGHPNTGELFF.

This clone has just one count. V usage is TRBV28 and J usage is TRBJ2-2, with D unclear. CDR3 length: 13 amino acids. Trimming took off 7 bases at V and 6 bases at J, with 12 bases between the two ends. Germline V gene data show CDR1 as MDHEN and CDR2 as SYDVKM. The CDR3 here is CASNYPVSGELFF. The CDR3 DNA reads TGTGCCAGCAACTACCCGGTATCCGGGGAGCTGTTTTTT.

The chain uses TRBV28 and TRBJ1-5; TRBD1 is a possible D gene (6 bases). Deletions cut 7 bases from V and 4 bases from J, with 20 bases between. The CDR3 covers 16 residues. Germline loops: CDR1 MDHEN, CDR2 SYDVKM. The CDR3 nucleotides are TGTGCCAGCAACGCTCCCGGGACAAGCCCGAATCAGCCCCAGCATTTT. Translating gives CASNAPGTSPNQPQHF. Using reference TRBV28 and TRBJ1-5 for the parts outside the CDR3, the full variable domain is DVKVTQSSRYLVKRTGEKVFLECVQDMDHENMFWYRQDPGLGLRLIYFSYDVKMKEKGDIPEGYSVSREKKERFSLILESASTNQTSMYLCASNAPGTSPNQPQHFGDGTRLSIL.

The chain links TRBV2 to TRBJ2-3; no clear D gene. V dropped 6 bases and J dropped 6 bases, with 7 bases sitting between them. The CDR3 has 11 residues. CDR1 and CDR2 (germline): SNHLY, FYNNEI. The CDR3 DNA reads TGTGCCAGCAGGGGCGCGGATACGCAGTATTTT. Translated: CASRGADTQYF.

This rearrangement joins TRBV19 to TRBJ1-2, with 9 bases aligning to TRBD1. Germline CDR1 reads LNHDA; CDR2 reads SQIVND (reference sequence). J lost 1 base, V lost 9 bases, and 3 bases had no gene match. The CDR3 is 13 residues long. CDR3 sequence: CASTGGLNYGYTF. DNA of the CDR3: TGTGCCAGCACAGGGGGCCTTAACTATGGCTACACCTTC.

The rearrangement uses TRBV30 and TRBJ1-1, with D perhaps matching TRBD1 (5 bases). The CDR3 totals 13 residues. Trimming took off 4 bases at V and 4 bases at J, with 13 bases between the two ends. Germline V lookup: CDR1 GTSNPN, CDR2 SVGIG (reference sequence). The CDR3 protein is CAWNLGGFTEAFF. As DNA, the CDR3 is TGTGCCTGGAACCTGGGGGGTTTCACTGAAGCTTTCTTT.

The J gene is TRBJ2-5, the V gene TRBV10-3; weak D call: TRBD2 (6 bases). Germline V gene lookup returns CDR1 ENHRY and CDR2 SYGVKD. V lost 4 bases and J lost 7, with 13 bases in between. CDR3 length: 13 amino acids. The CDR3 sequence: CAISVPGGGTQYF. In DNA, the CDR3 is TGTGCCATCAGTGTTCCCGGGGGAGGGACCCAGTACTTC.

This chain links TRBV6-1 with TRBJ2-5; 8 bases align to TRBD2. The CDR3 length is 16 residues. Trimming removed 4 bases from V and 5 bases from J; junction bases left unmatched: 12. Germline CDR1 MNHNS, CDR2 SASEGT. The CDR3 reads CASSVSGGARGETQYF. DNA for the CDR3: TGTGCCAGCAGTGTCAGCGGGGGCGCCCGGGGGGAGACCCAGTACTTC.

The chain carries TRBV6-2 or TRBV6-3 and TRBJ2-5; 10 bases line up with TRBD2. Germline V gene lookup returns CDR1 MNHEY and CDR2 SVGEGT. V was pared by 4 bases and J by 5 bases, with 16 bases of the junction left unmatched. The CDR3 is 18 amino acids. CDR3 nucleotides: TGTGCCAGCAGTTCCGACTTAGAAGCGGGAGGGCCGAGGGAGACCCAGTACTTC. Protein: CASSSDLEAGGPRETQYF.

The chain employs TRBV6-6 and TRBJ1-2; D uncertain. This CDR3 contains 13 residues. The germline V gene has CDR1 MNHNY and CDR2 SVGAGI (reference sequence). V shed 6 bases and J shed 8 bases, with 16 bases lying between them. The CDR3 sequence: CASRAGGLWGYTF. DNA for the CDR3: TGTGCCAGCAGAGCGGGTGGCCTTTGGGGCTACACCTTC.

The genes are TRBV27 and TRBJ2-7; 11 bases map to TRBD1. The germline CDR1 and CDR2 sequences are MNHEY and SMNVEV (reference sequence). The CDR3 spans 15 residues. With 5 bases clipped from V and 4 bases from J, the junction kept 7 bases outside the gene matches. The DNA of the CDR3 is TGTGCCAGCAGTACCCTCGGACAGGGGGCGTACGAGCAGTACTTC. This encodes CASSTLGQGAYEQYF.

The chain recombines TRBV7-8 with TRBJ2-6; D is possibly TRBD2 (6 bases). The ends were cut back, 2 bases at V and 0 bases at J, with 14 bases in the middle. Germline V gene sequence: CDR1 SGHVS, CDR2 FQNEAQ. The length of the CDR3 is 18 residues. For the CDR3, the DNA is TGTGCCAGCAGCTTACTTTGGGGGGTGGGCTCTGGGGCCAACGTCCTGACTTTC. It encodes CASSLLWGVGSGANVLTF.

V is TRBV9 and J is TRBJ2-1; TRBD2 might be the D (7 bases). Germline V gives CDR1 SGDLS, CDR2 YYNGEE. This CDR3 has 17 residues. The germline V and J ends were trimmed by 0 bases and 5 bases, with 18 bases remaining between them. The CDR3 coding sequence is TGTGCCAGCAGCGTAGCGTTGGGGGGCGGGAGTAACAATGAGCAGTTCTTC. Translation gives CASSVALGGGSNNEQFF.